Below, one TCR beta chain is given with its context. Its antigen is as yet unknown. The CDR3 spans 14 residues. Germline assignment: CDR1 SGHDT and CDR2 YYEEEE. Trimming pared 2 bases from V and 4 bases from J, leaving 10 bases between. Whereas donors were nominally healthy upon sampling, unrecorded immune exposures were probable. These data belong to a study of cytomegalovirus exposure and HLA in healthy donors. Findings and limits, study-wide: It was shown in a later analysis that HLA-associated TCR beta chains were more clonally expanded than other, equally common chains. It was likely that a cluster of highly shared sequence variants was a sequencing artifact. Later, an analysis found that common viral pathogens appeared to be linked with several of the most significant clusters.

The PCR used 60 Vbeta and 13 Jbeta primers. Repertoires were generated with immunoSEQ multiplex PCR, while TCRdb's copy carries only in-frame clones and drops some. The sample shows some 110,000 clones, 78% of them seen only once. Sequenced: PBMCs. This receptor was taken from a man aged 35 to 55 in good health and CMV-seronegative. The rearrangement joins TRBV5-6 to TRBJ1-3; D uncertain. The CDR3 is CASSLDIRGNTIYF. The DNA for the CDR3 is TGTGCCAGCAGCTTAGACATTCGGGGAAACACCATATATTTT.